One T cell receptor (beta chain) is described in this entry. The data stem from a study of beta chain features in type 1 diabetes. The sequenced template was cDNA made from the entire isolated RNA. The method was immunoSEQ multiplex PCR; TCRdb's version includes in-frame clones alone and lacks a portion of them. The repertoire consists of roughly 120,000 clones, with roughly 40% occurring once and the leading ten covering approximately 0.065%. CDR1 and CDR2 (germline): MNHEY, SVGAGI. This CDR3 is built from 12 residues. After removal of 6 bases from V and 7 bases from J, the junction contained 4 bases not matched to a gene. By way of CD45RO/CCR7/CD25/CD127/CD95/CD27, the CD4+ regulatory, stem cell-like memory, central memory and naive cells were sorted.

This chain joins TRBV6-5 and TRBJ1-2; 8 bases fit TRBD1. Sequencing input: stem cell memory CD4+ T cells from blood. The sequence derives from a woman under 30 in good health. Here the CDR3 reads CASRQGARGYTF. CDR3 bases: TGTGCCAGCAGGCAGGGGGCCCGTGGCTACACCTTC.